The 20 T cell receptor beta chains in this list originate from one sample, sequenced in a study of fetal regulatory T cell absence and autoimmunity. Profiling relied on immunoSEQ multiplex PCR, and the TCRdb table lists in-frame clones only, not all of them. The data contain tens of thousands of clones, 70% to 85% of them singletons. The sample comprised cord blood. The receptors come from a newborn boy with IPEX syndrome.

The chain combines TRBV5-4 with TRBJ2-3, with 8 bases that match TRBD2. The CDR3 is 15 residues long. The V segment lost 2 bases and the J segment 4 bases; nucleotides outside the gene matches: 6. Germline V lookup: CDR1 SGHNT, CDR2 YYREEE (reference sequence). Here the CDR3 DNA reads TGTGCCAGCAGCTTCCCCGGGGGGGTTGCAGATACGCAGTATTTT. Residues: CASSFPGGVADTQYF. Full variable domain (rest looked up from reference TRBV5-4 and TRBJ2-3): ETGVTQSPTHLIKTRGQQVTLRCSSQSGHNTVSWYQQALGQGPQFIFQYYREEENGRGNFPPRFSGLQFPNYSSELNVNALELDDSALYLCASSFPGGVADTQYFGPGTRLTVL.

CDR3 nucleotide sequence: TGTGCCAGCAGCTTAGGGGGCACAGGGCGGATAGGTGAAAAACTGTTTTTT. Translated, it gives CASSLGGTGRIGEKLFF. The chain is built from TRBV7-9 and TRBJ1-4; TRBD1 might be the D (6 bases). Germline assignment: CDR1 SEHNR and CDR2 FQNEAQ (reference sequence). The CDR3 sequence is 17 residues long. The ends were cut back, 1 base at V and 7 bases at J, with 19 bases in the middle.

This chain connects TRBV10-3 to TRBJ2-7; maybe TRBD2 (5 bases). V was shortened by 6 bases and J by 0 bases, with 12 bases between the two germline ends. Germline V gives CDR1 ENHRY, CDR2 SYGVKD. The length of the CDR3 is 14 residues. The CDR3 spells CAISAGRSSYEQYF. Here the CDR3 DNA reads TGTGCCATCAGCGCGGGCCGCAGCTCCTACGAGCAGTACTTC.

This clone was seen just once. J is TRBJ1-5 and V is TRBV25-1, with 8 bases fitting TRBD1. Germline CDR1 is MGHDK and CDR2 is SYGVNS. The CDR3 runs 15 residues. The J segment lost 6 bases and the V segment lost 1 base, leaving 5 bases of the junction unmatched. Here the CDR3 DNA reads TGTGCCAGCAGTGAATCTGACAGGGGTGGTCAGCCCCAGCATTTT. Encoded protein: CASSESDRGGQPQHF.

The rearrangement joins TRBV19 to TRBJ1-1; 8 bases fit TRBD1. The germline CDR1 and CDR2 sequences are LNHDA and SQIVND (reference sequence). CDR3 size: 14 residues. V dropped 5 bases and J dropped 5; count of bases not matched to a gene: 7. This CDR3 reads CASSVGQGETEAFF. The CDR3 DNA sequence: TGTGCCAGTAGTGTCGGACAGGGAGAGACTGAAGCTTTCTTT.

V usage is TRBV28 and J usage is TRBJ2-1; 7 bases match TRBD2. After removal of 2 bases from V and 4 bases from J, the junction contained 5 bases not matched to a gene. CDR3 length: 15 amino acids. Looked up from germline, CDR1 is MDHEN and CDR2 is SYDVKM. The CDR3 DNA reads TGTGCCAGCAGTTTAAAGCTAGCGGAATACAATGAGCAGTTCTTC. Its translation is CASSLKLAEYNEQFF.

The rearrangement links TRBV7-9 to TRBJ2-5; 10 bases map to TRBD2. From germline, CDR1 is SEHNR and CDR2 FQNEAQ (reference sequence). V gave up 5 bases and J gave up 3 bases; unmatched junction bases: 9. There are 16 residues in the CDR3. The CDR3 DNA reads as TGTGCCAGCAGCGGATCCGGGACTAGCGCCGAAGAGACCCAGTACTTC. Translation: CASSGSGTSAEETQYF. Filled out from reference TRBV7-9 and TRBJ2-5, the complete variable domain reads DTGVSQNPRHKITKRGQNVTFRCDPISEHNRLYWYRQTLGQGPEFLTYFQNEAQLEKSRLLSDRFSAERPKGSFSTLEIQRTEQGDSAMYLCASSGSGTSAEETQYFGPGTRLLVL.

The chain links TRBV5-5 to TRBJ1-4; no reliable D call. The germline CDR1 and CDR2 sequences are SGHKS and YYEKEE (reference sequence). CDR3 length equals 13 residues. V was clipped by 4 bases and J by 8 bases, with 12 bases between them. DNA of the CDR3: TGTGCCAGCAGCCTCTTAATAGGAGAAAAACTGTTTTTT. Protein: CASSLLIGEKLFF. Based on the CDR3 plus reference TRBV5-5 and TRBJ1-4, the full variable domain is DAGVTQSPTHLIKTRGQQVTLRCSPISGHKSVSWYQQVLGQGPQFIFQYYEKEERGRGNFPDRFSARQFPNYSSELNVNALLLGDSALYLCASSLLIGEKLFFGSGTQLSVL.

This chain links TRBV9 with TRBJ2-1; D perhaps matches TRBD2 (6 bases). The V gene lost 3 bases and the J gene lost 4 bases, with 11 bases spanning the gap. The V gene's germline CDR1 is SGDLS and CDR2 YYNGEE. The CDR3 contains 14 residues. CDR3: CASSAGDGYNEQFF. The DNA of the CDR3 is TGTGCCAGCAGCGCGGGGGACGGATACAATGAGCAGTTCTTC.

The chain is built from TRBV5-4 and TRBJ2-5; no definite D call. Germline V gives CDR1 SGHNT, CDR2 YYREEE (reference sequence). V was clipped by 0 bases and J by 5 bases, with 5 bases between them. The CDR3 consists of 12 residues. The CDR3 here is CASSLGVETQYF. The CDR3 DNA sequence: TGTGCCAGCAGCTTGGGGGTCGAGACCCAGTACTTC. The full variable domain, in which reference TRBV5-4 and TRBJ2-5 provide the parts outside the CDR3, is ETGVTQSPTHLIKTRGQQVTLRCSSQSGHNTVSWYQQALGQGPQFIFQYYREEENGRGNFPPRFSGLQFPNYSSELNVNALELDDSALYLCASSLGVETQYFGPGTRLLVL.

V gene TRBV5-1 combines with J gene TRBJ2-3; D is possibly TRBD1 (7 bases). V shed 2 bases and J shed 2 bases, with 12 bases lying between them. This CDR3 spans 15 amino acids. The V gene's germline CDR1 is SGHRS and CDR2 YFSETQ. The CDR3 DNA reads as TGCGCCAGCAGCTTATTCAGGGGGGTCACAGATACGCAGTATTTT. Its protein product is CASSLFRGVTDTQYF. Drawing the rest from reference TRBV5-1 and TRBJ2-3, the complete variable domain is KAGVTQTPRYLIKTRGQQVTLSCSPISGHRSVSWYQQTPGQGLQFLFEYFSETQRNKGNFPGRFSGRQFSNSRSEMNVSTLELGDSALYLCASSLFRGVTDTQYFGPGTRLTVL.

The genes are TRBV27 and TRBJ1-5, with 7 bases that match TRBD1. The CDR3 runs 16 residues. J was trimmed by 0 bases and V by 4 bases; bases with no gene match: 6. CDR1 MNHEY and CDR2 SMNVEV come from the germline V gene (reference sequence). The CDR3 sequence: CASSSTGTVSNQPQHF. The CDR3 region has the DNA TGTGCCAGCAGTTCTACCGGGACAGTTAGCAATCAGCCCCAGCATTTT.

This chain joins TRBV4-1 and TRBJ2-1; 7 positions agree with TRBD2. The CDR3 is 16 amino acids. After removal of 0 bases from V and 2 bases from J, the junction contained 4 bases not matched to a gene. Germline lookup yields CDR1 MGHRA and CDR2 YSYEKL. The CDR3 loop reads CASSQEGEGPYNEQFF. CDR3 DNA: TGCGCCAGCAGCCAAGAAGGGGAGGGGCCCTACAATGAGCAGTTCTTC.

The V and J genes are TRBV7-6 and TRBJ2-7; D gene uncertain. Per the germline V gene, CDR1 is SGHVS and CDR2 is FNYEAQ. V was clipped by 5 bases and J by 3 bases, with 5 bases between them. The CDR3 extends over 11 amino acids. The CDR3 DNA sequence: TGTGCCAGCAGCCGAGGCTACGAGCAGTACTTC. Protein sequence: CASSRGYEQYF.

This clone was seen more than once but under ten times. The CDR3 loop is CASTGRGVVQPQHF. CDR3 in DNA: TGTGCCAGTACCGGGAGGGGTGTAGTTCAGCCCCAGCATTTT. The gene calls are TRBV19 and TRBJ1-5, with D possibly TRBD1 on 5 matching bases. CDR1 is LNHDA, CDR2 SQIVND, per germline (reference sequence). This CDR3 is 14 amino acids long. Trimming took off 7 bases at V and 6 bases at J, with 16 bases between the two ends. Using reference TRBV19 and TRBJ1-5 for the parts outside the CDR3, the full variable domain is DGGITQSPKYLFRKEGQNVTLSCEQNLNHDAMYWYRQDPGQGLRLIYYSQIVNDFQKGDIAEGYSVSREKKESFPLTVTSAQKNPTAFYLCASTGRGVVQPQHFGDGTRLSIL.

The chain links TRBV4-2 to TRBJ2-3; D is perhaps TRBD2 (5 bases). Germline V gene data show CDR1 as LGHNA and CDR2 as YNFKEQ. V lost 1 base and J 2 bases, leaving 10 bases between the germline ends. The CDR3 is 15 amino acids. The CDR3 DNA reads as TGTGCCAGCAGCCAAGCTACAGCGGCCACAGATACGCAGTATTTT. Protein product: CASSQATAATDTQYF.

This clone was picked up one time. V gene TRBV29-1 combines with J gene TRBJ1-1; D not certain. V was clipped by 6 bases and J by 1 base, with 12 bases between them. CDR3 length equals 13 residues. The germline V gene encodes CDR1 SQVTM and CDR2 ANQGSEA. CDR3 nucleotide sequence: TGCAGCGTAGTGGTAGCAGCGAACACTGAAGCTTTCTTT. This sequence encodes CSVVVAANTEAFF. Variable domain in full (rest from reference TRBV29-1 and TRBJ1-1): SAVISQKPSRDICQRGTSLTIQCQVDSQVTMMFWYRQQPGQSLTLIATANQGSEATYESGFVIDKFPISRPNLTFSTLTVSNMSPEDSSIYLCSVVVAANTEAFFGQGTRLTVV.

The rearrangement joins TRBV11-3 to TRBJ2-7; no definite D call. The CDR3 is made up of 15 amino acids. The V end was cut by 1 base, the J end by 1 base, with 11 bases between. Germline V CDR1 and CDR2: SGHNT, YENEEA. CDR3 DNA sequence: TGTGCCAGCAGCTTAGCGTCTAGGGAATCCTACGAGCAGTACTTC. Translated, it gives CASSLASRESYEQYF.

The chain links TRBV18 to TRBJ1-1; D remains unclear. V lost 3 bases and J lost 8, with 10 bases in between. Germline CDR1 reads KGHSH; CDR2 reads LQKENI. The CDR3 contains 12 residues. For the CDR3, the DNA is TGTGCCAGCTCACCCCGCGGATCCGAAGCTTTCTTT. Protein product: CASSPRGSEAFF.

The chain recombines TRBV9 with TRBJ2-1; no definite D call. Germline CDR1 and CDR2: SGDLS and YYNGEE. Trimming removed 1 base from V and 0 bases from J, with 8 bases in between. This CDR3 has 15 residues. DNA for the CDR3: TGTGCCAGCAGCGTATGGGCGGACTCCTACAATGAGCAGTTCTTC. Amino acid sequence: CASSVWADSYNEQFF.